Listed below are T cell receptor beta chains from one sample, sequenced in a study of T-cell reconstitution after alpha-beta-depleted transplantation in children. Each CDR3 protein gets one entry after TCRdb re-called the PCR reads with MiXCR. Of 330,000 or so distinct CDR3 sequences detected, 9.5% to 13% appear once; the ten largest clones hold 7% to 9.5%. Here the sequenced sample was PBMCs, taken before TCRalphabeta/CD19-depleted stem cell transplant. The receptors originated from a boy less than two years old with acute myeloid leukemia, due to receive a stem cell transplant. Each CDR3 is given with its conserved first and last residue. The D gene is left open where the match is weak. The listing skips clone size in some rows; elsewhere it reads once, few, many or a size class.

TRBJ2-3,TRBV24-1,-,many,CATSDPSKPSTDTQYF,TGTGCCACCAGTGACCCATCCAAGCCAAGCACAGATACGCAGTATTTT
TRBJ2-7,TRBV7-9,TRBD2,many,CASSPTSGGLEQYF,TGTGCCAGCAGCCCGACTAGCGGGGGGCTCGAGCAGTACTTC
TRBJ2-7,TRBV5-4,TRBD2,many,CASSRPTSGKVEQYF,TGTGCCAGCAGCCGACCGACTAGCGGGAAGGTCGAGCAGTACTTC
TRBJ2-5,TRBV5-5,TRBD1,many,CASSLDPGGAETQYF,TGTGCCAGCAGCTTGGATCCAGGGGGCGCAGAGACCCAGTACTTC
TRBJ1-1,TRBV12-3/TRBV12-4,-,many,CASSFPPVNTEAFF,TGTGCCAGCAGTTTCCCTCCTGTGAACACTGAAGCTTTCTTT
TRBJ2-1,TRBV10-3,-,many,CAIQGGDNEQFF,TGTGCCATACAGGGGGGGGACAATGAGCAGTTCTTC
TRBJ2-7,TRBV7-6,TRBD1,many,CASSLGAGQGAEQYF,TGTGCCAGCAGCTTAGGGGCGGGACAGGGGGCCGAGCAGTACTTC
TRBJ2-1,TRBV29-1,-,many,CSVDGPNEQFF,TGCAGCGTTGACGGGCCCAATGAGCAGTTCTTC
TRBJ2-1,TRBV5-4,-,-,CASSLPPGYNEQFF,TGTGCCAGCAGCTTGCCTCCGGGGTACAATGAGCAGTTCTTC
TRBJ1-1,TRBV5-1,-,few,CATKFGGAGTEAFF,TGCGCCACCAAGTTCGGTGGCGCTGGCACTGAAGCTTTCTTT
TRBJ1-5,TRBV20-1,TRBD1,many,CSASRTGLGQPQHF,TGCAGTGCTAGCCGGACAGGGTTGGGTCAGCCCCAGCATTTT
TRBJ1-5,TRBV7-2,TRBD1,-,CASSGEGTVNQPQHF,TGTGCCAGCAGCGGAGAGGGGACAGTCAATCAGCCCCAGCATTTT
TRBJ2-1,TRBV20-1,-,many,CSPNEQFF,TGCAGTCCCAATGAGCAGTTCTTC
TRBJ2-3,TRBV21-1,-,many,CASSKARYGGGTDTQYF,TGTGCCAGCAGCAAAGCTCGTTACGGGGGTGGCACAGATACGCAGTATTTT
TRBJ1-2,TRBV5-1,-,few,CASSLGGMVDYTF,TGCGCCAGCAGCTTAGGTGGGATGGTGGACTACACCTTC
TRBJ2-3,TRBV24-1,TRBD2,many,CATSDPPGTSGGPADTQYF,TGTGCCACCAGTGACCCACCCGGGACTAGCGGGGGGCCCGCAGATACGCAGTATTTT
TRBJ2-7,TRBV4-2,TRBD2,many,CASSPGTSGRELYEQYF,TGTGCCAGCAGCCCCGGGACTAGCGGGAGGGAACTCTACGAGCAGTACTTC
TRBJ1-2,TRBV15,TRBD1,few,CATSRDFRGGIYGYTF,TGTGCCACCAGCAGAGATTTCAGGGGGGGAATCTATGGCTACACCTTC
TRBJ2-7,TRBV7-2,TRBD1,many,CASSLVHRGSYEQYF,TGTGCCAGCAGCTTAGTCCACAGGGGGTCCTACGAGCAGTACTTC
TRBJ1-6,TRBV5-5,-,many,CASSLEGRTPLHF,TGTGCCAGCAGCTTGGAGGGACGGACGCCCCTCCACTTT
TRBJ1-2,TRBV5-1,TRBD1,few,CASSSFMTGDYGYTF,TGCGCCAGCAGCTCTTTTATGACAGGGGACTATGGCTACACCTTC
TRBJ2-3,TRBV20-1,-,-,CSAGADTQYF,TGCAGTGCTGGGGCGGATACGCAGTATTTT
TRBJ1-2,TRBV7-9,-,many,CASSQLGYGYTF,TGTGCCAGCAGCCAGCTTGGCTATGGCTACACCTTC
TRBJ2-1,TRBV6-2/TRBV6-3,-,-,CASSYGRVVEQFF,TGTGCCAGCAGTTACGGACGGGTTGTTGAGCAGTTCTTC
TRBJ2-1,TRBV28,-,-,CASSFQGRGSYNEQFF,TGTGCCAGCAGTTTTCAGGGGAGGGGGTCCTACAATGAGCAGTTCTTC
TRBJ2-5,TRBV19,-,-,CASRGGSNGGETQYF,TGTGCCAGTAGAGGGGGGTCGAACGGAGGAGAGACCCAGTACTTC
TRBJ2-1,TRBV12-3/TRBV12-4,-,-,CASSFGQGIGF,-
TRBJ2-2,TRBV11-3,-,many,CASSFQGRAGELFF,TGTGCCAGCAGCTTCCAGGGGAGGGCCGGGGAGCTGTTTTTT
TRBJ2-1,TRBV5-1,TRBD2,many,CASSWGLAGEPYNEQFF,TGCGCCAGCAGCTGGGGACTAGCGGGGGAACCATACAATGAGCAGTTCTTC
TRBJ2-1,TRBV27,-,many,CASSSLGDEQFF,TGTGCCAGCAGTTCATTGGGCGATGAGCAGTTCTTC
TRBJ2-2,TRBV6-2/TRBV6-3,TRBD2,many,CASSSFGAGAGELFF,TGTGCCAGCAGTTCCTTTGGGGCGGGAGCCGGGGAGCTGTTTTTT
TRBJ2-4,TRBV28,-,many,CASSPKNIQYF,TGTGCCAGCAGCCCTAAAAACATTCAGTACTTC
TRBJ1-5,TRBV27,-,many,CASSLRSNQPQHF,TGTGCCAGCAGTCTCAGGTCCAATCAGCCCCAGCATTTT
TRBJ1-4,TRBV6-1,TRBD1,-,CASSRDRGLTNEKLFF,TGTGCCAGCAGCCGGGACAGGGGGCTAACTAATGAAAAACTGTTTTTT
TRBJ1-6,TRBV15,TRBD1,many,CATSRDSLQGSALHF,TGTGCCACCAGCAGAGATAGCCTACAGGGGTCGGCCCTCCACTTT
TRBJ2-3,TRBV10-3,TRBD2,many,CAIGGDPTDTQYF,TGTGCCATCGGGGGGGACCCCACAGATACGCAGTATTTT
TRBJ2-7,TRBV3-1,TRBD1,many,CAVGQTYYEQYF,TGTGCCGTGGGACAGACTTACTACGAGCAGTACTTC
TRBJ2-5,TRBV29-1,TRBD1,many,CSVLRGQGWRQETQYF,TGCAGCGTTCTTAGAGGACAGGGATGGAGGCAAGAGACCCAGTACTTC
TRBJ2-7,TRBV12-3/TRBV12-4,TRBD2,few,CASSLRLAGGGLYEQYF,TGTGCCAGCAGTTTAAGGCTAGCGGGAGGGGGCCTCTACGAGCAGTACTTC
TRBJ2-3,TRBV10-2,-,many,CASKESSTDTQYF,TGCGCCAGCAAAGAGTCTAGCACAGATACGCAGTATTTT
TRBJ2-5,TRBV6-5,-,many,CASSYETGREPQYF,TGTGCCAGCAGTTACGAGACAGGGAGGGAGCCCCAGTACTTC
TRBJ2-7,TRBV5-5,TRBD1,-,CASSLGTGALYEQYF,TGTGCCAGCAGCCTAGGGACAGGGGCCTTATACGAGCAGTACTTC
TRBJ1-1,TRBV24-1,-,many,CATRGGPLDTEAFF,TGTGCCACCAGAGGAGGGCCCCTAGACACTGAAGCTTTCTTT
TRBJ2-1,TRBV5-1,-,many,CASSYGAYNEQFF,TGCGCCAGCAGCTACGGGGCCTACAATGAGCAGTTCTTC